This T cell receptor beta chain emerged from a study of blood T cell repertoires in COVID-19. Study overall: The study drew acute and convalescent COVID-19 samples from the United States, Italy and Spain. PBMCs, B-cell-depleted T cells, or T cells provided the cDNA or gDNA that made up the material.

In the authors' methods: For nucleated cells, counts were estimated from reference gene primer amplification. Profiled with immunoSEQ multiplex PCR; TCRdb holds only in-frame clones, not every one. V, J and clone size were drawn from that table, and D and trimming were deduced from the DNA. This sample has under 350,000 clones; more than 85% occur once, and the top ten carry approximately 4.6%. This CDR3 is 15 amino acids long. Germline loops: CDR1 MNHEY, CDR2 SVGEGT. Trimming took 6 bases from V and 7 from J; bases not matched to a gene: 12. Input material: peripheral blood. The gene calls are TRBV6-2 or TRBV6-3 and TRBJ2-1, with TRBD1 matching over 7 bases. The TCR originated in a man aged 35 to 55 with acute or convalescent COVID-19. The CDR3 DNA reads as TGTGCCAGCAGCTTTTTGACAGGGTTTGTGAATGAGCAGTTCTTC. Translating it yields CASSFLTGFVNEQFF.